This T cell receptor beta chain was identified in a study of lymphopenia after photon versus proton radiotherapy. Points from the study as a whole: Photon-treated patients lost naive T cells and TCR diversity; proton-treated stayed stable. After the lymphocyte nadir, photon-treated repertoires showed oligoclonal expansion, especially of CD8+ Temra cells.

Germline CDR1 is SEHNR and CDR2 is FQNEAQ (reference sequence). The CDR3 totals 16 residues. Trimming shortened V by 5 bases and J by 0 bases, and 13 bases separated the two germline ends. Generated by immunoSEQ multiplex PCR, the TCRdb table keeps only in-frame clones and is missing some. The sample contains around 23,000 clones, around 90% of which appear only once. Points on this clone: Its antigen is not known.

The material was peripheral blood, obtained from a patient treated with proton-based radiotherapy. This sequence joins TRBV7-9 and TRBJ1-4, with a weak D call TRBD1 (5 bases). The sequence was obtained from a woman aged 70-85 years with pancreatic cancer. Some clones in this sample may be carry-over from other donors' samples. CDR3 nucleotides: TGTGCCAGCAGCCCAAAGACAGCCGCAACTAATGAAAAACTGTTTTTT. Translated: CASSPKTAATNEKLFF.